The 8 T cell receptor beta chains below all came from one sample that was sequenced in a study of T cells in tumors after PD-1 blockade. Profiling relied on immunoSEQ multiplex PCR, and the TCRdb table lists in-frame clones only, not all of them. The profile shows about 60,000 clones, about 74% of them singletons. Sequences were derived from PBMCs, sampled after anti-PD-1 treatment. These TCRs come from a human donor with basal cell carcinoma.

The V and J genes are TRBV5-6 and TRBJ2-7; D is unresolved. Germline assignment: CDR1 SGHDT and CDR2 YYEEEE. V was trimmed by 7 bases and J by 2 bases, leaving 10 bases between them. The CDR3 covers 12 residues. The CDR3 reads CASGRQAYEQYF. The CDR3 DNA follows: TGTGCCAGCGGCAGGCAGGCCTACGAGCAGTACTTC. The full variable domain, rest sourced from reference TRBV5-6 and TRBJ2-7, is DAGVTQSPTHLIKTRGQQVTLRCSPKSGHDTVSWYQQALGQGPQFIFQYYEEEERQRGNFPDRFSGHQFPNYSSELNVNALLLGDSALYLCASGRQAYEQYFGPGTRLTVT.

In its sample, this clone was seen once. The rearrangement links TRBV5-1 to TRBJ2-2; no firm D call. The CDR3 extends over 14 amino acids. Germline values: CDR1 SGHRS, CDR2 YFSETQ. Deletions cut 4 bases from V and 2 bases from J, with 9 bases between. The CDR3 loop is CASSPRLNTGELFF. In DNA form, the CDR3 reads TGCGCCAGCAGCCCGAGGTTAAACACCGGGGAGCTGTTTTTT.

V and J are TRBV2 and TRBJ2-6; D unresolved. The length of the CDR3 is 12 residues. Germline CDR1 SNHLY, CDR2 FYNNEI. Trimming removed 4 bases at V and 4 bases at J, with 2 bases between. As DNA, the CDR3 is TGTGCCAGCAGTGGAGGGGCCAACGTCCTGACTTTC. Protein product: CASSGGANVLTF.

This clone was seen just once. The rearrangement links TRBV7-9 to TRBJ1-5; 8 bases line up with TRBD1. The CDR3 has 14 amino acids. Germline trimming cut 5 bases from V and 6 bases from J; bases unmatched to any gene: 6. The germline V gene encodes CDR1 SEHNR and CDR2 FQNEAQ (reference sequence). The CDR3 region has the DNA TGTGCCAGCAGCCGTGACAGGGGAGGTCAGCCCCAGCATTTT. Translating gives CASSRDRGGQPQHF. Drawing the rest from reference TRBV7-9 and TRBJ1-5, the complete variable domain is DTGVSQNPRHKITKRGQNVTFRCDPISEHNRLYWYRQTLGQGPEFLTYFQNEAQLEKSRLLSDRFSAERPKGSFSTLEIQRTEQGDSAMYLCASSRDRGGQPQHFGDGTRLSIL.

This clone has only one observation. The chain links TRBV10-3 to TRBJ2-3; 8 bases map to TRBD2. CDR3 length: 15 amino acids. From germline, CDR1 is ENHRY and CDR2 SYGVKD. The J segment lost 2 bases and the V segment lost 2 bases, leaving 3 bases of the junction unmatched. The CDR3 reads CAISEGGGTTDTQYF. The DNA for the CDR3 is TGTGCCATCAGTGAGGGCGGGGGGACCACAGATACGCAGTATTTT.

The V gene is TRBV18, the J gene TRBJ2-1, with D possibly matching TRBD2 (6 bases). The V end was cut by 8 bases, the J end by 5 bases, with 16 bases between. The CDR3 covers 14 residues. The germline V gene has CDR1 KGHSH and CDR2 LQKENI. The CDR3 bases are TGTGCCAGCCTAGAGGGACTGGGAAACAATGAGCAGTTCTTC. Protein sequence: CASLEGLGNNEQFF.

This clone was counted a few times. The chain carries TRBV4-2 and TRBJ2-5, with D tentatively TRBD1 or TRBD2 (5 bases each). Trimming removed 4 bases from V and 1 base from J, with 13 bases in between. The CDR3 runs to 15 residues. The germline V gene encodes CDR1 LGHNA and CDR2 YNFKEQ. CDR3 coding DNA: TGTGCCAGCAGCCGCCAGCCCGGGACCCAAGAGACCCAGTACTTC. It translates to CASSRQPGTQETQYF.

The CDR3 DNA reads TGTGCCAGCAGTCCCCCCACAGGGTCGGAAGAGACCCAGTACTTC. It is translated as CASSPPTGSEETQYF. The rearrangement uses TRBV28 and TRBJ2-5; tentatively, D is TRBD1 (6 bases). Per germline, CDR1 MDHEN and CDR2 SYDVKM. Trimming removed 5 bases at V and 3 bases at J, with 16 bases between. This CDR3 has 15 residues. The whole variable domain, filled in from reference TRBV28 and TRBJ2-5, reads DVKVTQSSRYLVKRTGEKVFLECVQDMDHENMFWYRQDPGLGLRLIYFSYDVKMKEKGDIPEGYSVSREKKERFSLILESASTNQTSMYLCASSPPTGSEETQYFGPGTRLLVL.